The 7 T cell receptor beta chains in this list originate from one sample, sequenced in a study of blood T cell repertoires in COVID-19. Repertoires were generated with immunoSEQ multiplex PCR, while TCRdb's copy carries only in-frame clones and drops some. The data show 250,000 or so clones, with more than 75% seen just once and 6.6% held by the top ten. Sequencing used PBMCs or T cells enriched from blood (not recorded which). The receptors were gathered from a woman in her forties or fifties who had been exposed to COVID-19.

The chain couples TRBV19 to TRBJ1-1, with D unclear. Trimming shortened V by 1 base and J by 0 bases, and 6 bases separated the two germline ends. Looked up from germline, CDR1 is LNHDA and CDR2 is SQIVND (reference sequence). The CDR3 loop spans 14 amino acids. CDR3 sequence (DNA): TGTGCCAGTAGTATAGCCCCATTGAACACTGAAGCTTTCTTT. Protein sequence: CASSIAPLNTEAFF.

This chain uses TRBV19 with TRBJ1-4, with D maybe TRBD1 (5 bases). CDR3 length: 15 residues. CDR1 is LNHDA, CDR2 SQIVND, per germline (reference sequence). The V end was cut by 4 bases, the J end by 2 bases, with 11 bases between. CDR3 nucleotides: TGTGCCAGTAGTACCGTGGGGCTTACTAATGAAAAACTGTTTTTT. It codes for CASSTVGLTNEKLFF.

The chain links TRBV11-2 to TRBJ2-1, with D possibly matching TRBD1 (6 bases). Looked up from germline, CDR1 is SGHAT and CDR2 is FQNNGV. V was trimmed by 3 bases and J by 0 bases, leaving 9 bases between them. This CDR3 contains 15 residues. CDR3 DNA sequence: TGTGCCAGCAGCTTGGGGGCTAGCTCCTACAATGAGCAGTTCTTC. This codes for CASSLGASSYNEQFF.

The chain couples TRBV2 to TRBJ2-7; D is uncertain. V shed 8 bases and J shed 6 bases, with 8 bases lying between them. The CDR3 length is 10 residues. CDR1 SNHLY and CDR2 FYNNEI come from the germline V gene. As DNA, the CDR3 is TGTGCCAGCGCGAACCCCGAGCAGTACTTC. This translates into CASANPEQYF.

This chain links TRBV13 with TRBJ1-1; D is possibly TRBD1 (5 bases). The V gene's germline CDR1 is PRHDT and CDR2 FYEKMQ (reference sequence). This CDR3 has 11 residues. Trimming left V 1 base short and J 14 bases short, with 11 bases between. CDR3 DNA sequence: TGTGCCAGCAGCTTAGACAGGCGGTCCTTCTTT. Protein sequence: CASSLDRRSFF. The entire variable domain, with the rest obtained from reference TRBV13 and TRBJ1-1, is as follows: AAGVIQSPRHLIKEKRETATLKCYPIPRHDTVYWYQQGPGQDPQFLISFYEKMQSDKGSIPDRFSAQQFSDYHSELNMSSLELGDSALYFCASSLDRRSFFGQGTRLTVV.

This chain joins TRBV11-2 and TRBJ2-2, with 13 bases lining up with TRBD2. The CDR3 length is 17 residues. Germline V CDR1 and CDR2: SGHAT, FQNNGV. V lost 2 bases, J lost 4 bases, and 4 bases stayed unmatched. CDR3: CASSLTSGGASTGELFF. CDR3 bases: TGTGCCAGCAGCTTAACTAGCGGGGGGGCAAGCACCGGGGAGCTGTTTTTT.

J is TRBJ2-7 and V is TRBV21-1; the table's D call of TRBD1 was not tested on the DNA. TRBV21-1 is assigned pseudogene status. CDR3 size: 14 residues. CDR3 protein: CASSKGTAPYEQYF. CDR3 DNA: TGTGCCAGCAGCAAGGGGACAGCACCCTACGAGCAGTACTTC.